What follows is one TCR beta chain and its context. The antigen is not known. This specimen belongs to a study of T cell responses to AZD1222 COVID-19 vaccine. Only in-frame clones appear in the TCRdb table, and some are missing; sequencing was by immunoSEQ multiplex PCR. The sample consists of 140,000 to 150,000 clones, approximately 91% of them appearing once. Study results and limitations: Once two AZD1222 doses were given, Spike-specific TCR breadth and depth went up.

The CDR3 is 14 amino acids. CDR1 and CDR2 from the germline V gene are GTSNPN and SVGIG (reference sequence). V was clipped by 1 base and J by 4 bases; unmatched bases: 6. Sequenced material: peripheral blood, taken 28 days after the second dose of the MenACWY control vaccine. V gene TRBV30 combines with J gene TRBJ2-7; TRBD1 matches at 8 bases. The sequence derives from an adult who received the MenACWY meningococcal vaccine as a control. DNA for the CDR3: TGTGCCTGGAGTGCAGACAGGGGACCTTACGAGCAGTACTTC. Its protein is CAWSADRGPYEQYF.